The present T cell receptor beta chain was sequenced within a study of blood T cell repertoires in COVID-19 (dated by TCRdb to the early 2020s). Some background on the complete study: Samples from collaborators originated in the United States, Italy and Spain and spanned both the acute and convalescent phases of COVID-19. Samples came from the ongoing ImmuneRACE study (first 160 participants) plus 1,254 subjects from 6 global collaborators. Subjects who had been exposed to COVID-19, were actively infected with it, or had recovered from it provided the deeply sampled blood TCRbeta repertoires that made up the dataset. The prospective study material was composed of cDNA or gDNA derived from T cells, B-cell-depleted T cells, or PBMCs. The repertoires were released in a freely available public database intended as a resource for research on the immune response to SARS-CoV-2. HLA class I and class II types, where available, came from metadata supplied by the sample provider rather than from assay-based typing. Nearly every sample came with metadata listing a de-identified subject ID, COVID-19 status, age in years and sex.

The CDR3 holds 17 amino acids from the cysteine to the phenylalanine. The entry retains the CDR3 DNA only, 51 bases that are in frame from base 1. V and J are trimmed by 1 base and 4 bases, and the gene matches miss 6 bases of the junction. Reading the germline V gene gives CDR1 MGHRA and CDR2 YSYEKL. The full study reports these points: The amount of clinical and demographic metadata varied by source and participant and was provided uncurated.

In regard to this clone: Its antigen is unknown. The sample holds no much larger clone one base away, and base qualities are not on file.

Collaborating institutions collected whole blood in K2EDTA tubes following their own protocols. For TCRbeta analysis, collaborators shipped samples as frozen whole blood, isolated PBMCs, or DNA extracted from either of those sample types. TCRbeta CDR3 regions were amplified from genomic DNA by means of the immunoSEQ Assay, a bias-controlled multiplex PCR. In the original analysis: Nucleated cell counts per sample were estimated from amplification of reference gene primers within the assay. To quantify the absolute abundance of each unique TCRbeta CDR3 rearrangement, sequence reads were collapsed and filtered. For each sample, productive Simpson clonality was calculated as the square root of Simpson's diversity index across productive rearrangements. This is the immuneACCESS table as TCRdb keeps it, with only in-frame sequences that have V and J called. A part of the clones is gone; compared with another copy, unresolved V genes explain less than half, and the rest is unexplained. V and J calls and clone size are as listed in that table; D and trimming were resolved from the DNA. This sample has tens of thousands of clones in its table, and under 85% of those were observed once. Jointly, the top ten make up 9% to 15% of the sample.

Recombination joined TRBV4-1 with TRBJ2-2; 10 junctional bases match TRBD2. The sample taken for sequencing was peripheral blood. The TCR was taken from a human donor in a cohort sampled during active COVID-19. This receptor carries the CDR3 CASSQAASGGPTGELFF. At the DNA level, the sequence is TGCGCCAGCAGCCAAGCAGCTAGCGGGGGCCCCACCGGGGAGCTGTTTTTT.